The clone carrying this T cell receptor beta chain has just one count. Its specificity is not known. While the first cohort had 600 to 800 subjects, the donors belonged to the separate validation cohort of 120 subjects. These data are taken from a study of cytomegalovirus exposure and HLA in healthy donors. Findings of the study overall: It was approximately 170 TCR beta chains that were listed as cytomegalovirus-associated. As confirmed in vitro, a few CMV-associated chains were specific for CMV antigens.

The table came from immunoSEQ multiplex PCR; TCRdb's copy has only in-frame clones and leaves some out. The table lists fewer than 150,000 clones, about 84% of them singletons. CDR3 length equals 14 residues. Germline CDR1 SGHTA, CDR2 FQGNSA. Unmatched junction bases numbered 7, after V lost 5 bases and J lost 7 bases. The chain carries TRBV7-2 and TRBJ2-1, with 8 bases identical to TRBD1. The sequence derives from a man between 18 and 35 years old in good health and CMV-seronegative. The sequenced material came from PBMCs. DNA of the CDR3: TGTGCCAGCAGCAGAAGACAGGGGAGGAATGAGCAGTTCTTC. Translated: CASSRRQGRNEQFF.